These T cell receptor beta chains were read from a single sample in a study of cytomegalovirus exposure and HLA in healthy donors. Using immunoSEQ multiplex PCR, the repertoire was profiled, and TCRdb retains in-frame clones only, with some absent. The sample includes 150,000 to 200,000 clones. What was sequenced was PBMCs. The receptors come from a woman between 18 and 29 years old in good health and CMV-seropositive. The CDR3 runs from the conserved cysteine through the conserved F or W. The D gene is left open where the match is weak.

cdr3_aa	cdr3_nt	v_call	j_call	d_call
CASRGTGYSNQPQHF	TGTGCCAGCAGAGGTACAGGGTACAGCAATCAGCCCCAGCATTTT	TRBV6-1	TRBJ1-5	NA
CASRRGRGTDTQYF	TGTGCCAGCCGCCGCGGGCGAGGGACAGATACGCAGTATTTT	TRBV2	TRBJ2-3	NA
CATSRATTRHDEQYF	TGTGCCACCAGCAGAGCGACAACTCGCCATGACGAGCAGTACTTC	TRBV15	TRBJ2-7	NA
CSVWGRGGGNEQYF	TGCAGCGTTTGGGGTAGGGGGGGAGGAAACGAGCAGTACTTC	TRBV29-1	TRBJ2-7	NA
CASSAGGGYTDTQYF	TGTGCCAGCAGCGCGGGCGGGGGGTACACAGATACGCAGTATTTT	TRBV9	TRBJ2-3	TRBD2
CASTRGRRKDTEAFF	TGTGCCAGCACAAGGGGTCGAAGGAAGGACACTGAAGCTTTCTTT	TRBV21-1	TRBJ1-1	NA
CASSVGGTNQPQHF	TGTGCCAGCAGCGTAGGAGGAACGAATCAGCCCCAGCATTTT	TRBV9	TRBJ1-5	NA
CAWSVLFLGQGYGNTIYF	TGTGCCTGGAGTGTACTGTTTTTAGGACAGGGATATGGAAACACCATATATTTT	TRBV30	TRBJ1-3	TRBD1
CASSYPSSADSTDTQYF	TGTGCCAGCAGCTACCCATCTTCAGCGGACAGCACAGATACGCAGTATTTT	TRBV7-2	TRBJ2-3	NA
CASSVGGLVSYNEQFF	TGTGCCAGCAGCGTAGGGGGGCTAGTGTCCTACAATGAGCAGTTCTTC	TRBV9	TRBJ2-1	NA
CASSLTGSSSTDTQYF	TGTGCCAGCTCCCTTACAGGATCTTCTAGCACAGATACGCAGTATTTT	TRBV18	TRBJ2-3	NA
CASSVTGDGTEAFF	TGTGCCAGCAGCGTTACAGGGGATGGCACTGAAGCTTTCTTT	TRBV7-9	TRBJ1-1	TRBD1
CASSVRSGANVLTF	TGTGCCAGCAGCGTTCGCTCTGGGGCCAACGTCCTGACTTTC	TRBV9	TRBJ2-6	NA